Following are 20 T cell receptor beta chains from one sample sequenced in a study of blood T cell repertoires in COVID-19. Sequenced by immunoSEQ multiplex PCR; TCRdb stores in-frame clones only, minus some. The table records 88,000 or so clones, roughly 90% of them present only once. Sequencing used peripheral blood. Source of these receptors: a man aged 50-60 years with acute or convalescent COVID-19.

This chain connects TRBV28 to TRBJ1-1; perhaps TRBD1 as D (6 bases). The CDR3 is 14 amino acids. Per the germline V gene, CDR1 is MDHEN and CDR2 is SYDVKM. With 5 bases removed from V and 7 bases from J, the gap between germline ends came to 17 bases. The CDR3 bases are TGTGCCAGCAGTCCCCGGCAGGGGTGGAGTGAAGCTTTCTTT. This encodes CASSPRQGWSEAFF.

The genes are TRBV5-1 and TRBJ2-1; possibly TRBD1 for D (6 bases). The V gene lost 2 bases and the J gene lost 8 bases, with 11 bases spanning the gap. Germline V CDR1 and CDR2: SGHRS, YFSETQ. The CDR3 has 13 amino acids. CDR3 protein: CASSFNRADEQFF. CDR3 coding DNA: TGCGCCAGCAGCTTTAACAGGGCAGATGAGCAGTTCTTC.

The chain combines TRBV2 with TRBJ1-2; 8 nucleotides line up with TRBD1. CDR3 length equals 13 residues. Looked up from germline, CDR1 is SNHLY and CDR2 is FYNNEI. V lost 6 bases and J lost 5; bases outside the gene matches: 5. Here the CDR3 DNA reads TGTGCCAGCAGGACAGGGGAAGGGTATGGCTACACCTTC. Residues: CASRTGEGYGYTF.

The chain uses TRBV6-5 and TRBJ2-3, with unresolved D. Trimming stripped 7 bases from V and 5 bases from J, with 7 bases between. The germline CDR1 and CDR2 sequences are MNHEY and SVGAGI. The length of the CDR3 is 11 residues. In DNA form, the CDR3 reads TGTGCCAGCACCTTAGAAGATACGCAGTATTTT. It specifies CASTLEDTQYF.

The J gene is TRBJ2-7, the V gene TRBV21-1; no check of the table's D call, TRBD2, against the DNA was made. TRBV21-1 is termed a pseudogene. This CDR3 is built from 14 residues. The CDR3 region is CASSKGTSSYEQYF. The CDR3 nucleotides are TGTGCCAGCAGCAAAGGGACTAGTTCTTACGAGCAGTACTTC.

The V gene is TRBV24-1, the J gene TRBJ2-3; possibly TRBD2 for D (5 bases). This CDR3 region has 15 residues. Trimming removed 2 bases from V and 2 bases from J, with 10 bases in between. CDR1 KGHDR and CDR2 SFDVKD come from the germline V gene. The CDR3 DNA sequence: TGTGCCACCAGTGATTACGGCGGGCCCACAGATACGCAGTATTTT. As protein: CATSDYGGPTDTQYF.

This chain connects TRBV7-9 to TRBJ2-3, with 9 bases that match TRBD2. Germline V gene data show CDR1 as SEHNR and CDR2 as FQNEAQ (reference sequence). CDR3 length: 15 residues. V lost 3 bases and J lost 3; bases outside the gene matches: 4. CDR3 nucleotide sequence: TGTGCCAGCAGCTTTTCGGGACTAGCAACAGATACGCAGTATTTT. This encodes CASSFSGLATDTQYF. The whole variable domain, filled in from reference TRBV7-9 and TRBJ2-3, reads DTGVSQNPRHKITKRGQNVTFRCDPISEHNRLYWYRQTLGQGPEFLTYFQNEAQLEKSRLLSDRFSAERPKGSFSTLEIQRTEQGDSAMYLCASSFSGLATDTQYFGPGTRLTVL.

V is TRBV6-6 and J is TRBJ1-4; 7 positions agree with TRBD1. The germline V gene encodes CDR1 MNHNY and CDR2 SVGAGI (reference sequence). V lost 0 bases, J lost 5 bases, and 6 bases stayed unmatched. The CDR3 runs to 16 residues. CDR3 sequence reads: CASSYSTGQINEKLFF. CDR3 nucleotide sequence: TGTGCCAGCAGTTACTCGACGGGACAGATAAATGAAAAACTGTTTTTT.

The chain uses TRBV25-1 and TRBJ2-5; TRBD1 matches 7 bases. The V gene's germline CDR1 is MGHDK and CDR2 SYGVNS. The CDR3 runs to 14 residues. V dropped 5 bases and J dropped 1; count of bases not matched to a gene: 4. CDR3 DNA: TGTGCCAGCAGTACACAGGGGCCCCAAGAGACCCAGTACTTC. Encoded protein: CASSTQGPQETQYF.

The gene calls are TRBV24-1 and TRBJ1-2; TRBD1 matches 7 bases. The V gene end was trimmed by 5 bases and the J gene end by 2 bases; junction bases not matched to a gene: 4. Germline CDR1 is KGHDR and CDR2 is SFDVKD. This CDR3 region has 14 residues. Written as DNA, the CDR3 is TGTGCCACCAGTGCAGGGGGGAGAAACTATGGCTACACCTTC. Its translation is CATSAGGRNYGYTF.

This chain joins TRBV11-2 and TRBJ2-5, with 9 bases identical to TRBD1. V lost 4 bases to trimming and J lost 1 base; unmatched junction nucleotides: 4. There are 15 residues in the CDR3. The germline CDR1 and CDR2 sequences are SGHAT and FQNNGV. The chain's CDR3 is CASSSTGGSQETQYF. The CDR3 DNA sequence: TGTGCCAGCAGCTCCACAGGGGGCTCCCAAGAGACCCAGTACTTC.

The rearrangement links TRBV28 to TRBJ2-1; the match to TRBD2 covers 10 bases. Germline CDR1 reads MDHEN; CDR2 reads SYDVKM. This CDR3 is built from 17 residues. The V gene end was trimmed by 4 bases and the J gene end by 0 bases; junction bases not matched to a gene: 6. CDR3 sequence (DNA): TGTGCCAGCAGTTCAACGACTAGCGGGTACTCCTACAATGAGCAGTTCTTC. It encodes CASSSTTSGYSYNEQFF.

This clone came up a few times. The chain employs TRBV10-3 and TRBJ2-7; TRBD1 might be the D (5 bases). The V gene lost 0 bases and the J gene lost 2 bases, with 14 bases spanning the gap. The CDR3 extends over 16 amino acids. Germline V gene data show CDR1 as ENHRY and CDR2 as SYGVKD. CDR3 sequence reads: CAISESRRGCAYEQYV. Written as DNA, the CDR3 is TGTGCCATCAGTGAGTCGAGAAGGGGCTGCGCCTACGAGCAGTACGTC.

The chain recombines TRBV7-9 with TRBJ1-1, with 8 positions matching TRBD1. Trimming cost V 8 bases and J 1 base; bases outside gene matches: 6. CDR1 is SEHNR and CDR2 is FQNEAQ in the germline V gene (reference sequence). The CDR3 totals 14 residues. Here the CDR3 DNA reads TGTGCCAGCCGCGGACAGGGATGGAACACTGAAGCTTTCTTT. Translating gives CASRGQGWNTEAFF.

J is TRBJ2-3 and V is TRBV5-1, with TRBD2 identical over 11 bases. Germline assignment: CDR1 SGHRS and CDR2 YFSETQ. J lost 0 bases, V lost 2 bases, and 2 bases had no gene match. The CDR3 extends over 16 amino acids. Written as DNA, the CDR3 is TGCGCCAGCAGCTTCCTAGCGGGAGGCAGCACAGATACGCAGTATTTT. Amino acids: CASSFLAGGSTDTQYF.

This clone was seen a few times. This chain uses TRBV6-5 with TRBJ2-3, with 7 bases that match TRBD1. Per the germline V gene, CDR1 is MNHEY and CDR2 is SVGAGI. The CDR3 loop spans 14 amino acids. With 6 bases clipped from V and 5 bases from J, the junction kept 8 bases outside the gene matches. This CDR3 is CASSRTGLQDTQYF. The CDR3 nucleotides read TGTGCCAGCAGCCGGACAGGTTTGCAAGATACGCAGTATTTT.

This clone has just a few counts. The chain links TRBV19 to TRBJ2-1; TRBD2 matches 13 bases. Germline V gene data show CDR1 as LNHDA and CDR2 as SQIVND (reference sequence). The V and J ends lost 5 bases and 6 bases, in that order; junction bases with no gene match: 4. CDR3 length: 15 amino acids. The CDR3 here is CASSARTSGSNEQFF. The CDR3 nucleotides read TGTGCCAGTAGTGCTCGGACTAGCGGGAGCAATGAGCAGTTCTTC. The variable domain in full, with the rest retrieved from reference TRBV19 and TRBJ2-1, is DGGITQSPKYLFRKEGQNVTLSCEQNLNHDAMYWYRQDPGQGLRLIYYSQIVNDFQKGDIAEGYSVSREKKESFPLTVTSAQKNPTAFYLCASSARTSGSNEQFFGPGTRLTVL.

V and J are TRBV6-5 and TRBJ2-7; a possible D gene is TRBD2 (5 bases). Between the trimmed V and J ends, which lost 5 bases and 2 bases, there was a span of 13 bases. Germline CDR1 MNHEY, CDR2 SVGAGI. This CDR3 is 14 amino acids long. CDR3 region: CASSTWTGPYEQYV. The DNA of the CDR3 is TGTGCCAGCAGTACTTGGACTGGGCCCTACGAGCAGTACGTC.

This chain connects TRBV19 to TRBJ1-1; 9 nucleotides agree with TRBD1. The junction had 8 bases not matched to a gene; V was cut back by 7 bases and J by 8 bases. The CDR3 runs 13 residues. Germline assignment: CDR1 LNHDA and CDR2 SQIVND (reference sequence). CDR3 sequence: CASTLDRGTEAFF. CDR3 coding DNA: TGTGCCAGTACCCTGGACAGGGGCACCGAAGCTTTCTTT.

V is TRBV10-2 and J is TRBJ1-4; tentatively, D is TRBD1 (6 bases). The CDR3 is made up of 13 amino acids. Trimming cost V 8 bases and J 5 bases, with 12 bases left between them. Germline CDR1 is WSHSY and CDR2 is SAAADI. In nucleotides, the CDR3 is TGCGCCAGCCAGGGGCCGGAGAATGAAAAACTGTTTTTT. Translated: CASQGPENEKLFF.